The rows below give T cell receptor beta chains drawn from one sample of a study of T cell responses to AZD1222 COVID-19 vaccine. Sequenced by immunoSEQ multiplex PCR; TCRdb stores in-frame clones only, minus some. The data hold about 82,000 clones, with about nine tenths observed a single time. The source was peripheral blood, collected 28 days after the second AZD1222 dose. The source of these receptors is an adult who received the AZD1222 COVID-19 vaccine. Both conserved end residues are part of each CDR3. The order of the fields is V gene, clone size, D gene, J gene, CDR3 protein, CDR3 DNA. D genes are given only for firm matches. Size is stated for part of the rows, as once, few or many counts, or as a class when the clone is expanded.

V: TRBV19
size: -
D: -
J: TRBJ1-1
CDR3: CASSIDGRQMNTEAFF
DNA: TGTGCCAGTAGTATAGACGGACGACAGATGAACACTGAAGCTTTCTTT

V: TRBV5-1
size: -
D: -
J: TRBJ2-2
CDR3: CASSHREKGGGNTGELFF
DNA: TGCGCCAGCAGCCACCGGGAAAAAGGTGGGGGAAACACCGGGGAGCTGTTTTTT

V: TRBV9
size: -
D: -
J: TRBJ2-2
CDR3: CASSPLGVNTGELFF
DNA: TGTGCCAGCAGCCCCCTGGGCGTGAACACCGGGGAGCTGTTTTTT

V: TRBV7-2
size: -
D: TRBD2
J: TRBJ2-3
CDR3: CASSLTSGGASDTQYF
DNA: TGTGCCAGCAGCCTAACTAGCGGGGGGGCCTCAGATACGCAGTATTTT

V: TRBV12-3/TRBV12-4
size: -
D: TRBD1
J: TRBJ2-7
CDR3: CASRDHRGYEQYF
DNA: TGTGCCAGCAGGGACCACAGGGGCTACGAGCAGTACTTC

V: TRBV9
size: -
D: TRBD2
J: TRBJ2-3
CDR3: CASSPSGSRTDTQYF
DNA: TGTGCCAGCAGCCCTAGCGGTTCCCGCACAGATACGCAGTATTTT

V: TRBV7-9
size: few
D: -
J: TRBJ2-5
CDR3: CASSLLTGREATQYF
DNA: TGTGCCAGCAGCCTCTTGACAGGGAGGGAGGCGACCCAGTACTTC

V: TRBV6-2/TRBV6-3
size: -
D: -
J: TRBJ1-1
CDR3: CASSLTGGGTEAFF
DNA: TGTGCCAGCAGTCTGACAGGTGGTGGTACTGAAGCTTTCTTT

V: TRBV12-3/TRBV12-4
size: -
D: -
J: TRBJ2-3
CDR3: CASSLSTDTQYF
DNA: TGTGCCAGCAGTTTGAGCACAGATACGCAGTATTTT

V: TRBV5-4
size: -
D: -
J: TRBJ1-1
CDR3: CASSPDLDRTHTEAFF
DNA: TGTGCCAGCAGCCCGGATCTGGACCGGACCCACACTGAAGCTTTCTTT

V: TRBV7-2
size: -
D: -
J: TRBJ2-7
CDR3: CASSLRGPGQGINEQYF
DNA: TGTGCCAGCAGCTTAAGGGGCCCGGGGCAGGGGATCAACGAGCAGTACTTC

V: TRBV4-2
size: -
D: -
J: TRBJ1-1
CDR3: CASSQDSGTEAFF
DNA: TGTGCCAGCAGCCAAGATTCTGGTACTGAAGCTTTCTTT

V: TRBV7-3
size: -
D: -
J: TRBJ2-1
CDR3: CASSFDRTSGEQFF
DNA: TGTGCCAGCAGCTTCGACAGGACTTCGGGTGAGCAGTTCTTC

V: TRBV28
size: -
D: TRBD1
J: TRBJ2-3
CDR3: CAHRGNTDTQYF
DNA: TGTGCCCACAGGGGGAACACAGATACGCAGTATTTT

V: TRBV6-5
size: -
D: -
J: TRBJ2-5
CDR3: CASTLSSQETQYF
DNA: TGTGCCAGTACCCTATCGTCCCAAGAGACCCAGTACTTC

V: TRBV5-5
size: -
D: TRBD1
J: TRBJ1-2
CDR3: CASSSADRVRINGYTF
DNA: TGTGCCAGCAGCTCGGCGGACAGGGTACGGATCAATGGCTACACCTTC

V: TRBV30
size: -
D: -
J: TRBJ1-2
CDR3: CAWSVDMNYGYTF
DNA: TGTGCCTGGAGTGTTGATATGAACTATGGCTACACCTTC

V: TRBV6-2/TRBV6-3
size: -
D: TRBD1
J: TRBJ1-5
CDR3: CASSFTQGASQPQHF
DNA: TGTGCCAGCAGTTTTACACAGGGGGCTAGTCAGCCCCAGCATTTT

V: TRBV7-2
size: -
D: -
J: TRBJ1-4
CDR3: CASSRTGTAEKLFF
DNA: TGTGCCAGCAGCCGCACCGGGACTGCTGAAAAACTGTTTTTT

V: TRBV3-1/TRBV3-2
size: -
D: TRBD1
J: TRBJ1-6
CDR3: CASSPSTGTTDNSPLHF
DNA: TGTGCCAGCAGCCCGTCGACAGGGACCACAGATAATTCACCCCTCCACTTT

V: TRBV19
size: -
D: -
J: TRBJ1-1
CDR3: CASSMFGAMNTEAFF
DNA: TGTGCCAGTAGTATGTTCGGGGCTATGAACACTGAAGCTTTCTTT

V: TRBV6-5
size: once
D: -
J: TRBJ1-1
CDR3: CASSPRQSTEAFF
DNA: TGTGCCAGCAGTCCCCGCCAGTCCACTGAAGCTTTCTTT

V: TRBV25-1
size: -
D: TRBD1
J: TRBJ1-3
CDR3: CASSAQGASGNTIYF
DNA: TGTGCCAGCAGTGCACAGGGGGCCTCTGGAAACACCATATATTTT

V: TRBV28
size: -
D: -
J: TRBJ2-7
CDR3: CASSLVTSSYEQYF
DNA: TGTGCCAGCAGTTTGGTAACAAGCTCCTACGAGCAGTACTTC

V: TRBV7-6
size: -
D: TRBD1
J: TRBJ2-6
CDR3: CASSQPRDRAQGANVLTF
DNA: TGTGCCAGCAGCCAACCCCGGGACAGGGCGCAGGGGGCCAACGTCCTGACTTTC

V: TRBV19
size: -
D: -
J: TRBJ1-4
CDR3: CASRTSRRQLIFNEKLFF
DNA: TGTGCCAGTAGGACTTCCCGAAGGCAGCTTATCTTTAATGAAAAACTGTTTTTT

V: TRBV19
size: -
D: -
J: TRBJ1-1
CDR3: CASNLIGDTEAFF
DNA: TGTGCCAGTAATTTGATAGGAGACACTGAAGCTTTCTTT

V: TRBV24-1
size: -
D: TRBD1
J: TRBJ1-2
CDR3: CATGTGVGYTF
DNA: TGTGCCACCGGGACAGGGGTCGGCTACACCTTC

V: TRBV5-1
size: -
D: -
J: TRBJ2-5
CDR3: CASTPSGEETQYF
DNA: TGCGCCAGCACTCCCTCAGGGGAAGAGACCCAGTACTTC

V: TRBV7-6
size: few
D: TRBD2
J: TRBJ2-5
CDR3: CASSQEGGGQGGTQYF
DNA: TGTGCCAGCAGCCAGGAAGGCGGGGGGCAGGGCGGGACCCAGTACTTC

V: TRBV7-9
size: -
D: -
J: TRBJ2-5
CDR3: CASSLGRGETQYF
DNA: TGTGCCAGCAGCTTAGGGAGGGGAGAGACCCAGTACTTC

V: TRBV5-8
size: -
D: -
J: TRBJ1-2
CDR3: CASSSTANYGYTF
DNA: TGTGCCAGCAGCTCGACAGCAAACTATGGCTACACCTTC

V: TRBV5-4
size: -
D: TRBD1
J: TRBJ1-1
CDR3: CASSMGQLNTEAFF
DNA: TGTGCCAGCAGCATGGGACAGCTGAACACTGAAGCTTTCTTT

V: TRBV7-9
size: -
D: -
J: TRBJ2-7
CDR3: CASSSDYPTRGTYEQYF
DNA: TGTGCCAGCAGCTCCGACTACCCTACGAGGGGGACCTACGAGCAGTACTTC

V: TRBV30
size: -
D: -
J: TRBJ2-5
CDR3: CAWSVQIVLGIQETQYF
DNA: TGTGCCTGGAGTGTACAGATCGTGCTGGGGATTCAAGAGACCCAGTACTTC

V: TRBV28
size: few
D: TRBD1
J: TRBJ2-7
CDR3: CASSTSWTGTYEQYF
DNA: TGTGCCAGCAGCACCTCCTGGACAGGGACCTACGAGCAGTACTTC

V: TRBV5-1
size: -
D: -
J: TRBJ2-3
CDR3: CASSVVSQYTDTQYF
DNA: TGCGCCAGCAGCGTGGTGTCTCAATACACAGATACGCAGTATTTT

V: TRBV19
size: -
D: -
J: TRBJ1-2
CDR3: CASKMAALGYGYTF
DNA: TGTGCCAGTAAGATGGCAGCACTTGGCTATGGCTACACCTTC

V: TRBV5-8
size: -
D: -
J: TRBJ1-2
CDR3: CASSLKGRGYTF
DNA: TGTGCCAGCAGCCTCAAGGGACGTGGCTACACCTTC

V: TRBV25-1
size: few
D: -
J: TRBJ2-2
CDR3: CASSPPWGSTGELFF
DNA: TGTGCCAGCAGTCCCCCCTGGGGGAGCACCGGGGAGCTGTTTTTT

V: TRBV5-1
size: once
D: -
J: TRBJ2-3
CDR3: CASSFGGADTQYF
DNA: TGCGCCAGCAGCTTTGGGGGTGCAGATACGCAGTATTTT

V: TRBV18
size: -
D: -
J: TRBJ1-2
CDR3: CASSPRVQRENYGYTF
DNA: TGTGCCAGCTCACCCCGCGTCCAGAGGGAGAACTATGGCTACACCTTC

V: TRBV12-5
size: -
D: TRBD2
J: TRBJ2-1
CDR3: CASSLAGGNNEQFF
DNA: TGTGCTAGTTCACTAGCGGGGGGGAACAATGAGCAGTTCTTC

V: TRBV30
size: -
D: -
J: TRBJ1-6
CDR3: CAWSVNRQQGLNSPLHF
DNA: TGTGCCTGGAGTGTAAATCGTCAACAGGGATTAAATTCACCCCTCCACTTT